A selection of T cell receptor beta chains follows, all from one sample in a study of cytomegalovirus exposure and HLA in healthy donors. Assay used: immunoSEQ multiplex PCR; TCRdb lists only in-frame clones, some missing. The table shows about 160,000 clones, with roughly 79% occurring only once. The sequencing input was PBMCs. These receptors all come from a man aged 18 to 30 in good health and CMV-seropositive. Both conserved end residues are part of each CDR3. The order of the fields is J gene, clone size, V gene, D gene, CDR3 DNA, CDR3 protein. A D gene is named only where the DNA matches it firmly. A row's size may be missing; if present it is once, few, many or a size class.

TRBJ1-4 | - | TRBV6-6 | TRBD1 | TGTGCCAGCAGGAAGGACAGGCGAAATGAAAAACTGTTTTTT | CASRKDRRNEKLFF
TRBJ1-4 | - | TRBV19 | - | TGTGCCAGTAGTATTATAGTTTGGTCAACTAATGAAAAACTGTTTTTT | CASSIIVWSTNEKLFF
TRBJ2-5 | - | TRBV29-1 | TRBD2 | TGCAGCGTTGATTGGGGGAGGGCCTCGGAGACCCAGTACTTC | CSVDWGRASETQYF
TRBJ2-7 | - | TRBV18 | TRBD1 | TGTGCCAGCTCACCGGAACAGGGGGACGCCTACGAGCAGTACTTC | CASSPEQGDAYEQYF
TRBJ2-7 | - | TRBV4-1 | - | TGCGCCAGCAGCCAAGTAATACGGGGGTCCTACGAGCAGTACTTC | CASSQVIRGSYEQYF
TRBJ2-7 | - | TRBV5-1 | TRBD2 | TGCGCCAGCAGCTTGGCCGGGGGGTATTACCCCTACGAGCAGTACTTC | CASSLAGGYYPYEQYF
TRBJ2-7 | - | TRBV7-2 | - | TGTGCCAGCAGCCCAATCGAGCAATACGAGCAGTACTTC | CASSPIEQYEQYF
TRBJ2-5 | - | TRBV2 | TRBD2 | TGTGCCAGCAGTGTCGGCGGGGGGGCGGAGACCCAGTACTTC | CASSVGGGAETQYF
TRBJ2-7 | - | TRBV2 | - | TGTGCCAGCAGTGAGTCCATTGCCAGCTCCTACGAGCAGTACTTC | CASSESIASSYEQYF
TRBJ1-4 | few | TRBV6-1 | TRBD1 | TGTGCCAGCAGTGAAGTGAGAAGAGGGCGTACAGGGGTGGGGGAAAAACTGTTTTTT | CASSEVRRGRTGVGEKLFF
TRBJ2-5 | few | TRBV7-8 | TRBD1 | TGTGCCAGCAGCTTAGGACAGGGAGAGACCCAGTACTTC | CASSLGQGETQYF
TRBJ2-3 | - | TRBV9 | - | TGTGCCAGCAGCCTAGTGGGCAGGACAGATACGCAGTATTTT | CASSLVGRTDTQYF
TRBJ1-1 | - | TRBV5-6 | TRBD1 | TGTGCCAGCAGATTCGGGACAGCCAACGGTGAAGCTTTCTTT | CASRFGTANGEAFF
TRBJ1-3 | - | TRBV18 | - | TGTGCCAGCTCACCATTTCCTTTCTCTGGAAACACCATATATTTT | CASSPFPFSGNTIYF
TRBJ1-4 | - | TRBV19 | - | TGTGCCAGTAGTAACTCGCCTGCCGGTAGGTTTTTT | CASSNSPAGRFF
TRBJ2-7 | - | TRBV28 | TRBD1 | TGTGCCAGCAGTTTAGTACAGGGGCGAAGAGGGTACGAGCAGTACTTC | CASSLVQGRRGYEQYF
TRBJ2-1 | - | TRBV6-5 | - | TGTGCCAGCACGAAACGGACAGATGGTTACAATGAGCAGTTCTTC | CASTKRTDGYNEQFF
TRBJ1-4 | - | TRBV18 | TRBD1 | TGTGCCAGCTCACTGCGACAGGGATCGGCTAATGAAAAACTGTTTTTT | CASSLRQGSANEKLFF
TRBJ2-7 | few | TRBV10-2 | - | TGCGCCAGCAGTGAACCACACCGGGGATACGAGCAGTACTTC | CASSEPHRGYEQYF
TRBJ1-2 | - | TRBV7-9 | TRBD1 | TGTGCCAGCAGCTTAGTGGGACAGGGATTGGGCTATGGCTACACCTTC | CASSLVGQGLGYGYTF
TRBJ2-3 | - | TRBV2 | TRBD1 | TGTGCCAGCAGTGTCGGGACAGAACCTAGCACAGATACGCAGTATTTT | CASSVGTEPSTDTQYF
TRBJ2-7 | - | TRBV4-3 | TRBD2 | TGCGCCAGCAGCCAAGATATGGGGACTAGAGACTACGAGCAGTACTTC | CASSQDMGTRDYEQYF
TRBJ2-2 | few | TRBV21-1 | - | TGTGCCAGCCCACACAGTTTGTTCGGGGAGCTGTTTTTT | CASPHSLFGELFF
TRBJ2-7 | - | TRBV19 | - | TGTGCCACTCGAATAAACCGGGGGTCCTCCTACGAGCAGTACTTC | CATRINRGSSYEQYF
TRBJ2-7 | - | TRBV28 | - | TGTGCCAGCAGTTTAGGTCAGGCGGGGACCCCCTACGAGCAGTACTTC | CASSLGQAGTPYEQYF
TRBJ2-5 | - | TRBV4-3 | - | TGCGCCAGCAGCCAGTACAGGTTGGCGGCCGAAGAGACCCAGTACTTC | CASSQYRLAAEETQYF
TRBJ1-2 | once | TRBV29-1 | TRBD1 | TGCAGCGTTGAAGGAGAGGGGGACAGGGGCGTTGCCTTC | CSVEGEGDRGVAF
TRBJ1-4 | once | TRBV6-5 | - | TGTGCCAGCAGTCAGGAGACAGGACCTAATGAAAAACTGTTTTTT | CASSQETGPNEKLFF
TRBJ1-2 | once | TRBV7-9 | - | TGTGCCAGCAGCTTAGGTCAGATTTATGGCTACACCTTC | CASSLGQIYGYTF
TRBJ1-5 | once | TRBV7-2 | - | TGTGCCAGCAGCCCCCGGAGCAATCAGCCCCAGCATTTT | CASSPRSNQPQHF
TRBJ1-2 | - | TRBV19 | - | TGTGCCAGTAGTATTGCGCTGAGCGGCTACACCTTC | CASSIALSGYTF
TRBJ2-7 | - | TRBV5-1 | - | TGCGCCAGCAGCTTGGGTCTCGAGCAGTACTTC | CASSLGLEQYF
TRBJ1-3 | - | TRBV4-3 | TRBD1 | TGCGCCAGCAGCCAAGATGACAGGGGGTCGCTTACTGGAAACACCATATATTTT | CASSQDDRGSLTGNTIYF
TRBJ1-2 | - | TRBV29-1 | TRBD1 | TGCAGCGTCCTACCGACAGGGCCTGGCTACACCTTC | CSVLPTGPGYTF
TRBJ1-4 | - | TRBV12-1 | - | TGTGCCAGCAGCTTTACTGGTGAAAAACTGTTTTTT | CASSFTGEKLFF
TRBJ1-2 | - | TRBV4-1 | - | TGCGCCAGCAGCCGCGGCACCGACAGAACTAACTATGGCTACACCTTC | CASSRGTDRTNYGYTF
TRBJ2-2 | once | TRBV7-8 | TRBD1 | TGTGCCAGCAGTGGACAGGGGCTTTTGTTCGGGGAGCTGTTTTTT | CASSGQGLLFGELFF
TRBJ2-3 | - | TRBV5-6 | TRBD1 | TGTGCCAGCAGCTTCGGACAGGATCTAATAGATACGCAGTATTTT | CASSFGQDLIDTQYF
TRBJ1-2 | - | TRBV18 | TRBD1 | TGTGCCAGCTCAGGGACAGGGGGCGACTATGGCTACACCTTC | CASSGTGGDYGYTF
TRBJ1-2 | - | TRBV5-1 | - | TGCGCCAGCAGCCCCCTCGGGGGGCAGGATGGCTACACCTTC | CASSPLGGQDGYTF
TRBJ1-2 | - | TRBV9 | - | TGTGCCAGCACTGGTGCGAACTATGGCTACACCTTC | CASTGANYGYTF
TRBJ2-7 | - | TRBV19 | - | TGTGCCAGTAGTATCCGAGACAGGAACTACGAGCAGTACTTC | CASSIRDRNYEQYF
TRBJ1-2 | - | TRBV10-3 | TRBD1 | TGCGCCATCAGTGAACCCGGACAGGTGCACTATGGCTACACCTTC | CAISEPGQVHYGYTF
TRBJ2-5 | - | TRBV5-4 | - | TGTGCCAGCAGCCCCCAGGGCTGGGGCCAAGAGACCCAGTACTTC | CASSPQGWGQETQYF
TRBJ1-5 | few | TRBV6-1 | - | TGTGCCAGCAAATCAGGAGGGTCTAGCAATCAGCCCCAGCATTTT | CASKSGGSSNQPQHF
TRBJ2-3 | few | TRBV28 | - | TGTGCCAGCAGTCCGAGACCCAGCGCCAGCACAGATACGCAGTATTTT | CASSPRPSASTDTQYF
TRBJ2-1 | - | TRBV7-7 | - | TGTGCCAGCAGCGACACGCCGGGACACTCCAATGAGCAGTTCTTC | CASSDTPGHSNEQFF
TRBJ2-1 | once | TRBV19 | - | TGTGCCAGTAAAGGGACAATTGAGCACAATGAGCAGTTCTTC | CASKGTIEHNEQFF
TRBJ2-7 | - | TRBV9 | - | TGTGCCAGCAGCGTAGGCGGAGGGGGCGTCTACGAGCAGTACTTC | CASSVGGGGVYEQYF